This note documents a single TCR beta chain sequence. This entry is derived from a study of blood T cell repertoires in COVID-19. Participants were aged roughly 18 to 90 years from about two dozen US areas. How the authors handled the data: Counts of nucleated cells, estimated from reference gene primer amplification, were obtained. Assay: immunoSEQ multiplex PCR; the TCRdb copy retains only in-frame clones and omits some. V and J calls and clone size follow that table, whereas D and trimming were derived from the DNA. The table records about 200,000 clones, just over 85% of them present only once. The CDR3 totals 16 residues. V was cut by 5 bases and J by 0 bases, with 13 bases left in between. Germline V gives CDR1 MNHEY, CDR2 SVGEGT.

This receptor was obtained from a middle-aged woman with acute COVID-19. The chain recombines TRBV6-2 or TRBV6-3 with TRBJ2-2; no clear D gene. The sample taken for sequencing was PBMCs or T cells enriched from blood (not recorded which). The CDR3 nucleotides are TGTGCCAGCAGTGAGATAGCAGTCCCGAACACCGGGGAGCTGTTTTTT. Protein: CASSEIAVPNTGELFF.